This T cell receptor (beta chain) was identified in a study of cytomegalovirus exposure and HLA in healthy donors. The study's findings and limits: CMV serostatus was the sole immune exposure data available. In a later analysis, TCR beta V- and J-gene trimming was associated with a missense DCLRE1C variant. When a later analysis compared HLA-associated TCR beta chains with equally common others, the HLA-associated chains turned out to be more clonally expanded and to have lower generation probabilities.

The PCR made use of 60 Vbeta and 13 Jbeta primers. Original handling: A later analysis tallied 80 million or so unique TCR beta chains, approximately 11 million of them shared. Sequenced by immunoSEQ multiplex PCR; TCRdb stores in-frame clones only, minus some. V and J calls plus clone size are reproduced from that table; the DNA served to infer D and trimming. The sample lists under 200,000 clones; approximately 85% were seen once. V was clipped by 5 bases and J by 7 bases, with 18 bases between them. The CDR3 length is 14 residues. The germline CDR1 and CDR2 sequences are MNHNS and SASEGT. This clone was seen more than once but under ten times. Its target is not known.

This chain uses TRBV6-1 with TRBJ2-7, with D maybe TRBD2 (6 bases). Sequenced material: PBMCs. The TCR was taken from a man in his late teens or twenties in good health and CMV-seropositive. CDR3 protein: CASSPQGDRGEQYF. CDR3 coding DNA: TGTGCCAGCAGTCCCCAGGGAGACCGGGGGGAGCAGTACTTC.